Listed below are T cell receptor beta chains from one sample, sequenced in a study of control samples from healthy donors and cancer patients. The data were produced by immunoSEQ multiplex PCR, yet TCRdb's version contains in-frame clones alone and is incomplete. This table has fewer than 100,000 clones, 70% to 90% appearing once. Sequencing was carried out using blood. These receptors were obtained from a woman in her forties or fifties in good health. CDR3s include the opening cysteine and the closing phenylalanine or tryptophan. The D gene is left open where the match is weak.

>NA|TRBV9|TRBJ2-3
CASSVGRGLLTDTQYF
>TRBD2|TRBV30|TRBJ2-1
CAGALGLAGLNEQFF
>NA|TRBV19|TRBJ2-3
CASKRAGSSTDTQYF
>NA|TRBV27|TRBJ2-3
CASSRAPGTDTQYF
>NA|TRBV19|TRBJ2-1
CASNKGGNEQFF
>NA|TRBV30|TRBJ1-4
CACSGILMTGKLFF
>TRBD1|TRBV19|TRBJ1-3
CASSQGASGNTIYF
>NA|TRBV5-4|TRBJ2-4
CASSLAAGPNIQYF
>NA|TRBV29-1|TRBJ2-7
CSVVSDVWGSSYEQYF
>NA|TRBV18|TRBJ1-1
CASSPYVQGGVNTEAFF
>NA|TRBV18|TRBJ1-4
CASSPARYNEKLFF
>NA|TRBV5-1|TRBJ2-4
CASSPDREGVGNIQYF
>NA|TRBV29-1|TRBJ2-7
CSVGEAAADYYEQYF
>TRBD2|TRBV6-6|TRBJ2-3
CASGTGGSTDTQYF
>TRBD1|TRBV3-1/TRBV3-2|TRBJ1-3
CASSLRGGGSFSGNTIYF
>NA|TRBV4-1|TRBJ2-2
CASSQAHGQGGGTGELFF
>NA|TRBV30|TRBJ1-4
CAWSRDEKLFF
>TRBD1|TRBV27|TRBJ1-1
CASSTTGGITEAFF
>NA|TRBV28|TRBJ2-3
CASSLSTSTDTQYF
>NA|TRBV12-3/TRBV12-4|TRBJ2-7
CASSYGDEQYF
>NA|TRBV11-2|TRBJ2-1
CASSQAPGVRNEQFF
>TRBD1|TRBV5-6|TRBJ1-4
CASSPGDREDLFF
>NA|TRBV5-5|TRBJ2-4
CASSLGPPENIQYF
>NA|TRBV30|TRBJ1-2
CAWSGLQGYYGYTF
>NA|TRBV19|TRBJ2-7
CASSMGLVGYEQYF
>NA|TRBV29-1|TRBJ2-2
CSVEDYGKPGELFF
>NA|TRBV29-1|TRBJ1-1
CTVGVPEAFF
>TRBD1|TRBV6-1|TRBJ2-2
CASSETPGQTNTGELFF
>NA|TRBV5-4|TRBJ1-5
CASSLRGDDRNQPQHF
>NA|TRBV5-1|TRBJ1-2
CASRAQVEFYGYTF
>NA|TRBV6-5|TRBJ1-1
CASTLDGDTEAFF
>NA|TRBV3-1/TRBV3-2|TRBJ1-4
CASSQGSNEKLFF
>NA|TRBV6-5|TRBJ1-1
CASSRVRGTEAFF
>NA|TRBV11-3|TRBJ2-7
CASSLLVGHEQYF
>NA|TRBV7-9|TRBJ1-5
CASSLADQPQHF
>NA|TRBV6-5|TRBJ2-3
CASSYRDTQYF
>TRBD1|TRBV3-1/TRBV3-2|TRBJ2-7
CASSQSGQGKSEQYF
>NA|TRBV12-5|TRBJ2-7
CASGWGYGSYEQYF
>TRBD1|TRBV7-9|TRBJ1-1
CASSDDRGPTEAFF
>TRBD1|TRBV14|TRBJ1-6
CASSQGQGNSPLHF
>TRBD1|TRBV4-1|TRBJ1-1
CASSQEWGQGGTEAFF
>TRBD1|TRBV27|TRBJ1-2
CASSPRTGSSDTF
>NA|TRBV10-2|TRBJ1-2
CASRTQDKGYTF